These 5 T cell receptor beta chains originate from one sample sequenced in a study of shared clonotypes between healthy human individuals. Cells designated naive CD8 were CD45RO-negative and were positively selected for CCR7, with terminally differentiated effector memory CD45RA+ cells excluded. Method: immunoSEQ multiplex PCR; TCRdb's copy keeps in-frame clones and lacks some. The table shows 800,000 or so clones, with about 96% occurring only once. Sequenced sample: naive CD8+ T cells sorted from blood. The receptors stem from a man younger than 45 in good health.

The CDR3, as DNA: TGTGCCAGCAGCTCCCGCGGGACTTCCCTCGGGGAGCTGTTTTTT. This encodes CASSSRGTSLGELFF. The gene calls are TRBV9 and TRBJ2-2; TRBD2 is a possible D gene (6 bases). Trimming pared 4 bases from V and 7 bases from J, leaving 17 bases between. CDR1 SGDLS and CDR2 YYNGEE come from the germline V gene. CDR3 length: 15 residues.

The J gene is TRBJ2-7, the V gene TRBV29-1, with a weak D call TRBD2 (5 bases). This CDR3 is built from 12 residues. CDR1 is SQVTM and CDR2 is ANQGSEA in the germline V gene. V was trimmed by 7 bases and J by 5 bases, leaving 15 bases between them. The CDR3 protein is CSGGRGLHEQYF. The CDR3 coding sequence is TGCAGCGGGGGTCGGGGTTTGCACGAGCAGTACTTC.

This chain uses TRBV5-1 with TRBJ1-1; D uncertain. In germline, CDR1 is SGHRS, CDR2 YFSETQ. The CDR3 runs 15 residues. V gave up 1 base and J gave up 0 bases, with 10 bases separating them. The CDR3 here is CASSLSGFMNTEAFF. As DNA, the CDR3 is TGCGCCAGCAGCTTGTCTGGGTTCATGAACACTGAAGCTTTCTTT.

The chain uses TRBV11-2 and TRBJ1-4; no clear D. The CDR3 covers 15 residues. Germline loops: CDR1 SGHAT, CDR2 FQNNGV. V lost 1 base and J lost 7, with 13 bases in between. The DNA for the CDR3 is TGTGCCAGCAGCTTAGGGGTGGGCGTAGGTGAAAAACTGTTTTTT. It is translated as CASSLGVGVGEKLFF.

The chain combines TRBV7-6 with TRBJ2-7; D remains ambiguous. The ends were cut back, 0 bases at V and 6 bases at J, with 9 bases in the middle. This CDR3 is built from 13 residues. CDR1 is SGHVS and CDR2 is FNYEAQ in the germline V gene. The CDR3 protein is CASSLAYPSEQYF. CDR3 bases: TGTGCCAGCAGCTTAGCGTACCCTAGCGAGCAGTACTTC.